Here is one TCR beta chain with its context. For each CDR3 protein, TCRdb gives one entry from its re-call of the 5' RACE reads, without DNA. In total, the table holds 500,000 to 700,000 distinct CDR3 sequences. These data come from a study of T cells expressing NK-cell markers. About the research overall: The sequencing cohort of eight donors included seven HCMV-seropositive individuals and one seronegative individual.

Looked up from germline, CDR1 is SGHVS and CDR2 is FQNEAQ. This CDR3 is 15 amino acids long. This sequence originates from a young man in good health. Sequencing was done on a sample of blood T cells: a sorted CD56 or NKG2C T cell subset, CD4+ or CD8+ T cells, or bulk PBMC T cells (not recorded which). The V call is TRBV7-8, the J call TRBJ1-1; TCRdb returns TRBD1, unconfirmable since there is no DNA. This CDR3 reads CASSRADRVGTEAFF.